These 14 T cell receptor beta chains originate from one sample sequenced in a study of post-analysis software for immune sequencing data. General study points: There were about 5 TRBV segments more frequent in patients than controls, and TRBV5-6, TRBV5-1 and TRBV20-1 were among them.

Unique-molecular-identifier-tagged TCR beta cDNA libraries were used. Using its own MiXCR run on the PCR reads, TCRdb lists one record per CDR3 protein. The sample yields approximately 400,000 distinct CDR3 sequences, around 33% seen once. These TCRs are of unknown antigen specificity. Sequenced material: blood. The source is a girl aged 10-17 years with multiple sclerosis.

The rearrangement uses TRBV3-1 and TRBJ2-7, with 7 bases fitting TRBD1. Germline CDR1 is LGHDT and CDR2 is YNNKEL (reference sequence). J lost 3 bases, V lost 4 bases, and 3 bases had no gene match. This CDR3 has 13 amino acids. DNA for the CDR3: TGTGCCAGCAGCCCAACAGGGGACTACGAGCAGTACTTC. It translates to CASSPTGDYEQYF.

The chain links TRBV7-9 to TRBJ1-2; TRBD1 matches 7 bases. This CDR3 region has 15 residues. With V trimmed by 2 bases and J by 6 bases, 9 bases remained unmatched. CDR1 SEHNR and CDR2 FQNEAQ come from the germline V gene (reference sequence). Here the CDR3 DNA reads TGTGCCAGCAGCTTACGAGCGGCAGGGGGTGATGGCTACACCTTC. Amino acid sequence: CASSLRAAGGDGYTF.

The chain recombines TRBV29-1 with TRBJ2-7; tentatively, D is TRBD2 (6 bases). Trimming pared 6 bases from V and 6 bases from J, leaving 18 bases between. Germline CDR1 SQVTM, CDR2 ANQGSEA. The CDR3 is 13 residues long. The CDR3 loop is CSVYGTGATEQYF. CDR3 in DNA: TGCAGCGTGTATGGGACTGGGGCTACCGAGCAGTACTTC.

The rearrangement uses TRBV10-3 and TRBJ2-7, with TRBD1 matching 7 bases. J was trimmed by 2 bases and V by 0 bases; bases with no gene match: 4. This CDR3 is built from 15 residues. In germline, CDR1 is ENHRY, CDR2 SYGVKD. CDR3 DNA: TGTGCCATCAGTGAGTCGGTGGGACAGCCCTACGAGCAGTACTTC. This translates into CAISESVGQPYEQYF.

In this sample, this clonotype turned up a few times. CDR3 nucleotides: TGCAGTGCTAGAGATGAGACGGAGACTTACAATGAGCAGTTCTTC. Amino acid sequence: CSARDETETYNEQFF. This chain joins TRBV20-1 and TRBJ2-1, with unresolved D. From germline, CDR1 is DFQATT and CDR2 SNEGSKA (reference sequence). Trimming pared 0 bases from V and 4 bases from J, leaving 13 bases between. This CDR3 comprises 15 residues.

This clonotype was seen a handful of times. The gene calls are TRBV6-5 and TRBJ2-7, with a possible D match to TRBD1 (6 bases). From germline, CDR1 is MNHEY and CDR2 SVGAGI. V was pared by 0 bases and J by 0 bases, with 12 bases between. CDR3 size: 16 residues. CDR3 loop: CASSYSWTALSYEQYF. In DNA form, the CDR3 reads TGTGCCAGCAGTTACTCCTGGACAGCGCTCTCCTACGAGCAGTACTTC.

This clonotype was detected only a few times. CDR3 region: CSVERGQQETQYF. The CDR3 DNA reads as TGCAGCGTTGAAAGGGGACAGCAAGAGACCCAGTACTTC. The chain employs TRBV29-1 and TRBJ2-5, with TRBD1 matching over 7 bases. There are 13 residues in the CDR3. The J segment lost 2 bases and the V segment lost 2 bases, leaving 2 bases of the junction unmatched. CDR1 and CDR2 from the germline V gene are SQVTM and ANQGSEA.

This clonotype was detected a few times. The V gene is TRBV29-1, the J gene TRBJ2-7; unclear D gene. The V gene's germline CDR1 is SQVTM and CDR2 ANQGSEA. This CDR3 spans 14 amino acids. V was shortened by 1 base and J by 6 bases, with 16 bases between the two germline ends. This CDR3 reads CSVEAPQESFEQYF. The CDR3 coding sequence is TGCAGCGTTGAAGCCCCCCAGGAGAGTTTCGAGCAGTACTTC.

This clonotype has just a few counts. This chain connects TRBV7-9 to TRBJ2-1; D remains unclear. The CDR3 extends over 17 amino acids. CDR1 and CDR2 from the germline V gene are SEHNR and FQNEAQ (reference sequence). V gave up 5 bases and J gave up 1 base, with 18 bases separating them. CDR3 region: CASSPQVDRTSYNEQFF. The CDR3 region has the DNA TGTGCCAGCAGCCCCCAGGTGGACCGGACGTCCTACAATGAGCAGTTCTTC.

Written as DNA, the CDR3 is TGTGCCAGCAGCCTGACAGGGGCCGAAGAGACCCAGTACTTC. Its translation: CASSLTGAEETQYF. The rearrangement joins TRBV5-6 to TRBJ2-5; the match to TRBD1 covers 8 bases. The CDR3 is made up of 14 amino acids. J gave up 3 bases and V 4 bases, and 5 bases lay outside the gene matches. CDR1 and CDR2 (germline): SGHDT, YYEEEE. The variable domain in full, completed from reference TRBV5-6 and TRBJ2-5, reads DAGVTQSPTHLIKTRGQQVTLRCSPKSGHDTVSWYQQALGQGPQFIFQYYEEEERQRGNFPDRFSGHQFPNYSSELNVNALLLGDSALYLCASSLTGAEETQYFGPGTRLLVL.

This sequence joins TRBV4-3 and TRBJ1-1, with TRBD1 identical over 7 bases. Germline V gene lookup returns CDR1 LGHNA and CDR2 YSLEER. V lost 4 bases, J lost 5 bases, and 1 base stayed unmatched. The CDR3 consists of 12 residues. As DNA, the CDR3 is TGCGCCAGCAGCCGGGGACAGACTGAAGCTTTCTTT. Its translation is CASSRGQTEAFF.

V gene TRBV12-3 or TRBV12-4 combines with J gene TRBJ1-1; D unresolved. The CDR3 has 12 residues. Trimming removed 9 bases from V and 7 bases from J, with 15 bases in between. The CDR3 is CASLFQGSEAFF. CDR3 sequence (DNA): TGTGCCAGTTTGTTTCAAGGGAGTGAAGCTTTCTTT.

The chain joins TRBV12-3 or TRBV12-4 to TRBJ1-1; D ambiguous. V was trimmed by 7 bases and J by 0 bases, leaving 12 bases between them. The length of the CDR3 is 14 residues. The CDR3 sequence is CASKPLGLNTEAFF. The CDR3 DNA reads as TGTGCCAGCAAACCTCTGGGTTTGAACACTGAAGCTTTCTTT.

The V call is TRBV25-1, the J call TRBJ2-1; D perhaps matches TRBD2 (6 bases). This CDR3 is built from 16 residues. V was clipped by 2 bases and J by 0 bases, with 11 bases between them. Germline loops: CDR1 MGHDK, CDR2 SYGVNS. The CDR3, as DNA: TGTGCCAGCAGTGAAAGTGACGGGAGCTCCTACAATGAGCAGTTCTTC. Its protein product is CASSESDGSSYNEQFF.